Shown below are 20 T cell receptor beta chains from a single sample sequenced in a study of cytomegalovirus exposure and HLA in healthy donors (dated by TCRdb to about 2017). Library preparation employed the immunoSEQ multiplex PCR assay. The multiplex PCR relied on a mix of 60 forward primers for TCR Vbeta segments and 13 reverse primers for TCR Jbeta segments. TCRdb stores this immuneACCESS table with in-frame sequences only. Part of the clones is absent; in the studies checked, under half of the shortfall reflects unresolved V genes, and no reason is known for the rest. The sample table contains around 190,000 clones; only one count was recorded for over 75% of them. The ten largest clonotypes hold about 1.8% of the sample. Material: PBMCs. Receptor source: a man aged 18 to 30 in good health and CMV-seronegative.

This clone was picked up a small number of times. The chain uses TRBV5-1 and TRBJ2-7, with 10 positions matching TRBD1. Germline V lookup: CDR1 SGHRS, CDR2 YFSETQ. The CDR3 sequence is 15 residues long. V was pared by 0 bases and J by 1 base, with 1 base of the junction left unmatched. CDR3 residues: CASSLVGQGSYEQYF. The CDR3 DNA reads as TGCGCCAGCAGCTTGGTGGGACAGGGGTCCTACGAGCAGTACTTC.

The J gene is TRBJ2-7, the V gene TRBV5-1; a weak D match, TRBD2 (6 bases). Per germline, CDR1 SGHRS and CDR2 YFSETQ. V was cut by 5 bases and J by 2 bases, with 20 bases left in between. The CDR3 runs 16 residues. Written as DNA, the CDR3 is TGCGCCAGCAGTCTTGTTCCCCAGAGGAGGGCCTACGAGCAGTACTTC. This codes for CASSLVPQRRAYEQYF.

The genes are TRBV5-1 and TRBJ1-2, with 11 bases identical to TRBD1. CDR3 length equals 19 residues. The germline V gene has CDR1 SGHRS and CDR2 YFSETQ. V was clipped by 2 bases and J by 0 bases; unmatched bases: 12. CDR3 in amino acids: CASSFRSPGQGDANYGYTF. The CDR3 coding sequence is TGCGCCAGCAGCTTCCGAAGTCCGGGACAGGGGGATGCTAACTATGGCTACACCTTC.

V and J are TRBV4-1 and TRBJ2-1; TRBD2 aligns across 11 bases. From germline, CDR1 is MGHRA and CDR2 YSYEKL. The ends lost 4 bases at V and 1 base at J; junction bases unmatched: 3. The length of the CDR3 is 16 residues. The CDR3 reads CASSLGTSGSYNEQFF. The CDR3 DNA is TGCGCCAGCAGCCTTGGGACTAGCGGATCCTACAATGAGCAGTTCTTC.

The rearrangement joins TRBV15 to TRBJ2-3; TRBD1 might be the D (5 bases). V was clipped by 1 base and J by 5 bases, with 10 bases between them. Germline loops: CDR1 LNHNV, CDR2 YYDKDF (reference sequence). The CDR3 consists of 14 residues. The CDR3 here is CATSRVAGLDTQYF. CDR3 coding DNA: TGTGCCACCAGCAGAGTGGCAGGGCTAGATACGCAGTATTTT.

The CDR3 DNA sequence: TGTGCCAGCAGTTACGGGACTAGCGGGAGCTACGAGCAGTACTTC. This sequence encodes CASSYGTSGSYEQYF. The chain is built from TRBV6-5 and TRBJ2-7, with 14 bases that match TRBD2. The CDR3 sequence is 15 residues long. The V gene end was trimmed by 2 bases and the J gene end by 3 bases; junction bases not matched to a gene: 0. In germline, CDR1 is MNHEY, CDR2 SVGAGI.

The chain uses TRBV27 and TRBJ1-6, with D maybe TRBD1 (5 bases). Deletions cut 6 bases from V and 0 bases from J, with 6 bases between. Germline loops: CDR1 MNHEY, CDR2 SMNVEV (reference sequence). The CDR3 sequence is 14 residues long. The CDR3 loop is CASRGHSYNSPLHF. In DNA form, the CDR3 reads TGTGCCAGCAGGGGGCACTCCTATAATTCACCCCTCCACTTT.

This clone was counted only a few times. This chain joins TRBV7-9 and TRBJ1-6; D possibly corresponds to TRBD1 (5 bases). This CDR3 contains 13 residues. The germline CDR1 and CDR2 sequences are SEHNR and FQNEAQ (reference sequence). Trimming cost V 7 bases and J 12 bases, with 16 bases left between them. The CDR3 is CASNPPGWEPLHF. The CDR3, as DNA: TGTGCCAGCAACCCTCCAGGGTGGGAACCCCTCCACTTT.

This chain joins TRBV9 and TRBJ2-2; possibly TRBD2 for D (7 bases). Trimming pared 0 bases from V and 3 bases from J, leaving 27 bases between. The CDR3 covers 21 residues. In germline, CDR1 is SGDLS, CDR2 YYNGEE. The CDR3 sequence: CASSVDIGGGLLFGDTGELFF. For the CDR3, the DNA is TGTGCCAGCAGCGTAGATATCGGCGGGGGCCTACTATTCGGGGACACCGGGGAGCTGTTTTTT. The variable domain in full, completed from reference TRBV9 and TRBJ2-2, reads DSGVTQTPKHLITATGQRVTLRCSPRSGDLSVYWYQQSLDQGLQFLIQYYNGEERAKGNILERFSAQQFPDLHSELNLSSLELGDSALYFCASSVDIGGGLLFGDTGELFFGEGSRLTVL.

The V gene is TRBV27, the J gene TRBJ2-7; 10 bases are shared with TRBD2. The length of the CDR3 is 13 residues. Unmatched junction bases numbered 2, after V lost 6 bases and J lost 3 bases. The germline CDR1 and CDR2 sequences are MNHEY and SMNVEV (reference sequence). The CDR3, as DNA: TGTGCCAGCAGGTGGACTAGCGGCTACGAGCAGTACTTC. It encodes CASRWTSGYEQYF.

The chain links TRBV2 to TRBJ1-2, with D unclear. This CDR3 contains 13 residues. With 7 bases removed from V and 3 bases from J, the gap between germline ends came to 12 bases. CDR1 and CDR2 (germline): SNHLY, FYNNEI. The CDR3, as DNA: TGTGCCAGCACCAGCCAGGTTGACTATGGCTACACCTTC. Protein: CASTSQVDYGYTF.

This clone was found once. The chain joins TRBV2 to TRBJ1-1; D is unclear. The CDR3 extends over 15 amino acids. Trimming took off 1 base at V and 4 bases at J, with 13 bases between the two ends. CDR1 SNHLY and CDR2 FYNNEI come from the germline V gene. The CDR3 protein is CASSEGGQRSTEAFF. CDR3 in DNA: TGTGCCAGCAGTGAAGGAGGGCAGAGGAGCACTGAAGCTTTCTTT.

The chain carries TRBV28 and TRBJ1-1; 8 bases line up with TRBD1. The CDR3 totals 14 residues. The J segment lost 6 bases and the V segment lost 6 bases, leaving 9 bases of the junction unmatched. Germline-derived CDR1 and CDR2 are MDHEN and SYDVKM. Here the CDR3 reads CASSARTGYSEAFF. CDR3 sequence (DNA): TGTGCCAGCAGCGCTAGGACAGGGTACTCTGAAGCTTTCTTT.

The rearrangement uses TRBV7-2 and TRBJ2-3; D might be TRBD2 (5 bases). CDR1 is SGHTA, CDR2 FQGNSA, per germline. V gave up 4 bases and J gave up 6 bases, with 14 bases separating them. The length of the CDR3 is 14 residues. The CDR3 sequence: CASSSPPSRDTQYF. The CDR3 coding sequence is TGTGCCAGCAGCTCTCCTCCTAGCAGGGATACGCAGTATTTT.

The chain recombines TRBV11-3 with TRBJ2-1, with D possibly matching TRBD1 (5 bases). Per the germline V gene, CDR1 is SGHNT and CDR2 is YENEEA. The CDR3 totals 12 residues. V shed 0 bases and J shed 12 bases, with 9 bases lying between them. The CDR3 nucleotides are TGTGCCAGCAGCTTAGATGGGGCTTGGCAGTTCTTC. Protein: CASSLDGAWQFF.

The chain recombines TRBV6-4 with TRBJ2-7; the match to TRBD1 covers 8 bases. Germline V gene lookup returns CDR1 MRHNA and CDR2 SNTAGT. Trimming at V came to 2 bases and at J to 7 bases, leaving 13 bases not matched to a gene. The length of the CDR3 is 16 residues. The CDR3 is CASSDQRTGRRFEQYF. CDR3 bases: TGTGCCAGCAGTGACCAAAGGACAGGGAGGCGTTTTGAGCAGTACTTC.

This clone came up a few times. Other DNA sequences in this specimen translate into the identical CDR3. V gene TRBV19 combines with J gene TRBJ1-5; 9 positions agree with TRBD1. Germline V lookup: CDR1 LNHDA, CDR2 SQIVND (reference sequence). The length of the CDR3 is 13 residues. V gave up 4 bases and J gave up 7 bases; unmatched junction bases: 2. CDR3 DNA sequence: TGTGCCAGTAGTAGGGACAGGGAACAGCCCCAGCATTTT. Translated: CASSRDREQPQHF. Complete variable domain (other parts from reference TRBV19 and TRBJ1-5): DGGITQSPKYLFRKEGQNVTLSCEQNLNHDAMYWYRQDPGQGLRLIYYSQIVNDFQKGDIAEGYSVSREKKESFPLTVTSAQKNPTAFYLCASSRDREQPQHFGDGTRLSIL.

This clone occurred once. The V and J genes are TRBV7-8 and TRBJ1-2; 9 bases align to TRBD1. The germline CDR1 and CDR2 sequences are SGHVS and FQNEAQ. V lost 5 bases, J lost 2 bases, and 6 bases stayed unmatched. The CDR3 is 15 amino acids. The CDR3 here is CASSTGTGWNYGYTF. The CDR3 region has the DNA TGTGCCAGCAGCACCGGGACAGGGTGGAACTATGGCTACACCTTC.

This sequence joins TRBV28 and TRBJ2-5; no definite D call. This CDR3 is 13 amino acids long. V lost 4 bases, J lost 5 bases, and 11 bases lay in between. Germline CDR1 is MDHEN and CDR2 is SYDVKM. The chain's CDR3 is CASSSLYTETQYF. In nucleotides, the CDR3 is TGTGCCAGCAGTTCCTTATACACGGAGACCCAGTACTTC.

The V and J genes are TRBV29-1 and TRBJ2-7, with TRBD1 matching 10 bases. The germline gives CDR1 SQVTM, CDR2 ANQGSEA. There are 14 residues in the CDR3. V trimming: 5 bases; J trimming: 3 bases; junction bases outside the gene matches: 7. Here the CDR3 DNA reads TGCAGCGTTCTGCCCGGGACAGGGGACTACGAGCAGTACTTC. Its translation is CSVLPGTGDYEQYF.